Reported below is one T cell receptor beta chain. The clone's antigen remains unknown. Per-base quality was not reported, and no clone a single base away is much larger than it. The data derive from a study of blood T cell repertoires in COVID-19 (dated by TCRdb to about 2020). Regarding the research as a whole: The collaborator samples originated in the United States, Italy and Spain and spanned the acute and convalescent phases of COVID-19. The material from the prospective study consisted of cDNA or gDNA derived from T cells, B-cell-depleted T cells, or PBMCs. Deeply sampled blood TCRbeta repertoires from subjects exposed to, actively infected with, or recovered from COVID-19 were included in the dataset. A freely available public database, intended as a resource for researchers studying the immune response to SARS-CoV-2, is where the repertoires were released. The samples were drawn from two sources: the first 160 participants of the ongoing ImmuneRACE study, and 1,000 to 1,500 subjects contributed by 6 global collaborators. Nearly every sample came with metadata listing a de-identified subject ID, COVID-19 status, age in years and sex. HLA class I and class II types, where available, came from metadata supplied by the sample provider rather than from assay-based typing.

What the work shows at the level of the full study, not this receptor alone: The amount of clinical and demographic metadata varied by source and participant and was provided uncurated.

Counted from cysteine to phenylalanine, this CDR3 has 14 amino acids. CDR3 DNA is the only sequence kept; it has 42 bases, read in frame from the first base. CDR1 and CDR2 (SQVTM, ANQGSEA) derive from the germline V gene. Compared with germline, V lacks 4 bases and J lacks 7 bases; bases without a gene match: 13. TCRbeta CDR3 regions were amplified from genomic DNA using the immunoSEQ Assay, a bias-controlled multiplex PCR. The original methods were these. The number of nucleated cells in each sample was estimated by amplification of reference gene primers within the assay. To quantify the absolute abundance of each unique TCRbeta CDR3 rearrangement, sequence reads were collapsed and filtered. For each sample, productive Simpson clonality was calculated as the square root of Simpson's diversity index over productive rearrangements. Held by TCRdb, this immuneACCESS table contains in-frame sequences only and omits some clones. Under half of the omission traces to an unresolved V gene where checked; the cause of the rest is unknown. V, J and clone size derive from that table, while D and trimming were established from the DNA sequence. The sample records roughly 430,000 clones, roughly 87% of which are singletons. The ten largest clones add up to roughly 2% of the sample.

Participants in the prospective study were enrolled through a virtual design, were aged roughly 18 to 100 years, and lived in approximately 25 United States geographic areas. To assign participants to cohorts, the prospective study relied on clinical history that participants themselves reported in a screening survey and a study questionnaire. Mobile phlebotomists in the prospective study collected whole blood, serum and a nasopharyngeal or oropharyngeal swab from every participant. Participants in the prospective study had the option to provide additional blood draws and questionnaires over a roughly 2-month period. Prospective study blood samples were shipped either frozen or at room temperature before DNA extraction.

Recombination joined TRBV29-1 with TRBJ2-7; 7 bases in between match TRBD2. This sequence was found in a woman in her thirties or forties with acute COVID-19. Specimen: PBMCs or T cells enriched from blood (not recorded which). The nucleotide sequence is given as TGCAGCGTTGGGGGAGGGAGCGGTATGGTAGAGCAGTACTTC. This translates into CSVGGGSGMVEQYF.